These 29 T cell receptor beta chains came from one sample sequenced in a study of a mutant IDH1 vaccine in newly diagnosed glioma (dated by TCRdb to the early 2020s). The library was made by the immunoSEQ multiplex PCR assay. Drawn from immuneACCESS, this table holds only the in-frame rearrangements with V and J called that TCRdb kept. Clones are partly lost; checked studies trace under half to an unresolved V gene and leave the rest unexplained. In all, the sample holds some 90,000 clones, and over 75% of those were seen once. The ten biggest clones cover roughly 5.3% of the sample. According to the study, the label for this sample's time point signals: baseline, week 1 (first vaccination visit). The sample's treatment or condition label is to be understood as: pre-vaccination baseline after standard-of-care therapy. The specimen comprised PBMCs, sampled from a glioma patient treated with radiotherapy, temozolomide or both. The receptors were gathered from a man aged 35 to 55 with glioma. Some clones in this sample may be carry-over from other donors' samples.

This chain joins TRBV5-6 and TRBJ1-5, with 7 bases aligning to TRBD1. V was pared by 3 bases and J by 2 bases, with 2 bases of the junction left unmatched. This CDR3 comprises 14 residues. CDR1 and CDR2 from the germline V gene are SGHDT and YYEEEE. The DNA for the CDR3 is TGTGCCAGCAGCTCAACAGGGGGCAATCAGCCCCAGCATTTT. Its translation is CASSSTGGNQPQHF. Full variable domain (missing parts from reference TRBV5-6 and TRBJ1-5): DAGVTQSPTHLIKTRGQQVTLRCSPKSGHDTVSWYQQALGQGPQFIFQYYEEEERQRGNFPDRFSGHQFPNYSSELNVNALLLGDSALYLCASSSTGGNQPQHFGDGTRLSIL.

This clone occurred a few times. The rearrangement joins TRBV6-1 to TRBJ2-4, with TRBD2 as a possible D gene (6 bases). The CDR3 length is 14 residues. The germline V gene has CDR1 MNHNS and CDR2 SASEGT. V lost 8 bases and J 6 bases, leaving 17 bases between the germline ends. The CDR3 DNA reads TGTGCCAGCGCCTGGGGGGATCAGGCAAACATTCAGTACTTC. It specifies CASAWGDQANIQYF.

J is TRBJ2-7 and V is TRBV12-5, with D uncertain. The V and J ends lost 6 bases and 2 bases respectively, with 8 bases between them. This CDR3 region has 12 residues. Germline CDR1 reads LGHNT; CDR2 reads FRNRAP. Here the CDR3 reads CASGPFAYEQYF. The DNA for the CDR3 is TGTGCTAGTGGCCCGTTCGCCTACGAGCAGTACTTC.

This clone was seen only a few times. The V gene is TRBV5-1, the J gene TRBJ1-6; D is unclear. Trimming cost V 3 bases and J 13 bases, with 14 bases left between them. The CDR3 spans 13 residues. In germline, CDR1 is SGHRS, CDR2 YFSETQ. CDR3 in DNA: TGCGCCAGCAGCTCGTCGTTAGATGAGCCCCTCCACTTT. Protein: CASSSSLDEPLHF.

This clone was found once. The chain joins TRBV25-1 to TRBJ1-1; TRBD1 is a possible D gene (5 bases). This CDR3 is 13 amino acids long. Germline V gene lookup returns CDR1 MGHDK and CDR2 SYGVNS. V lost 6 bases, J lost 1 base, and 9 bases lay in between. CDR3: CASRGPGNTEAFF. The CDR3 DNA follows: TGTGCCAGCAGGGGGCCCGGGAACACTGAAGCTTTCTTT.

In this sample, this clone turned up many times. This chain uses TRBV2 with TRBJ2-7, with D unresolved. CDR1 and CDR2 from the germline V gene are SNHLY and FYNNEI. The V end was cut by 3 bases, the J end by 2 bases, with 2 bases between. This CDR3 is 11 amino acids long. The CDR3 here is CASSDAYEQYF. In nucleotides, the CDR3 is TGTGCCAGCAGTGACGCCTACGAGCAGTACTTC.

This chain joins TRBV29-1 and TRBJ2-7; maybe TRBD1 (6 bases). Deletions cut 4 bases from V and 0 bases from J, with 16 bases between. Germline CDR1 SQVTM, CDR2 ANQGSEA. The CDR3 has 15 residues. The CDR3 nucleotides read TGCAGCGTTGTGGACCGCGACAGGAACTCCTACGAGCAGTACTTC. It encodes CSVVDRDRNSYEQYF.

This chain connects TRBV7-7 to TRBJ2-7; possible D gene TRBD1, 5 bases. Germline V gene sequence: CDR1 SSHAT, CDR2 FNYEAQ (reference sequence). Trimming cost V 4 bases and J 6 bases, with 13 bases left between them. The CDR3 spans 13 residues. DNA for the CDR3: TGTGCCAGCAGCTCCTCAACCCAGGGCGAGCAGTACTTC. Its translation is CASSSSTQGEQYF.

The rearrangement joins TRBV7-2 to TRBJ1-3; TRBD1 is a possible D gene (5 bases). Per the germline V gene, CDR1 is SGHTA and CDR2 is FQGNSA. The CDR3 sequence is 14 residues long. Between the trimmed V and J ends, which lost 3 bases and 4 bases, there was a span of 10 bases. CDR3 nucleotides: TGTGCCAGCAGCTTCGCAGGGTTAGGAAACACCATATATTTT. Its protein is CASSFAGLGNTIYF.

The chain joins TRBV7-2 to TRBJ2-3; 9 nucleotides match TRBD2. The J segment lost 6 bases and the V segment lost 3 bases, leaving 7 bases of the junction unmatched. Looked up from germline, CDR1 is SGHTA and CDR2 is FQGNSA. This CDR3 region has 15 residues. This chain's CDR3 is CASSFGGGAWDTQYF. As DNA, the CDR3 is TGTGCCAGCAGCTTTGGCGGGGGGGCTTGGGATACGCAGTATTTT.

This sequence joins TRBV25-1 and TRBJ1-2, with D uncertain. V dropped 5 bases and J dropped 7 bases, with 14 bases sitting between them. The CDR3 is 13 amino acids. Germline V gene data show CDR1 as MGHDK and CDR2 as SYGVNS. The DNA for the CDR3 is TGTGCCAGCAGTCCGCCGATAGGCGGTGGCTACACCTTC. It specifies CASSPPIGGGYTF.

The gene calls are TRBV5-1 and TRBJ2-2; 8 nucleotides align to TRBD1. Germline-derived CDR1 and CDR2 are SGHRS and YFSETQ. This CDR3 is built from 14 residues. V dropped 5 bases and J dropped 5; count of bases not matched to a gene: 5. CDR3 DNA sequence: TGCGCCAGCAGACCGACAGGGGAAACCGGGGAGCTGTTTTTT. It codes for CASRPTGETGELFF.

This chain connects TRBV6-1 to TRBJ2-1; D unclear. The V end was cut by 6 bases, the J end by 5 bases, with 8 bases between. Germline V gives CDR1 MNHNS, CDR2 SASEGT. The CDR3 is 12 amino acids. The CDR3 sequence is CASRPTNNEQFF. The CDR3 DNA reads TGTGCCAGCAGACCCACTAACAATGAGCAGTTCTTC.

The chain combines TRBV18 with TRBJ2-7; D call uncertain. The germline V and J ends were trimmed by 3 bases and 3 bases, with 9 bases remaining between them. The CDR3 has 13 amino acids. Germline values: CDR1 KGHSH, CDR2 LQKENI. In nucleotides, the CDR3 is TGTGCCAGCTCACCTGGGGAATTCTACGAGCAGTACTTC. Encoded protein: CASSPGEFYEQYF.

This clone came up once. V gene TRBV5-1 combines with J gene TRBJ1-2, with TRBD1 identical over 8 bases. The CDR3 consists of 15 residues. CDR1 SGHRS and CDR2 YFSETQ come from the germline V gene. J lost 7 bases, V lost 4 bases, and 12 bases had no gene match. CDR3 amino acids: CASSAWTGQGSGYTF. As DNA, the CDR3 is TGCGCCAGCAGCGCCTGGACAGGGCAGGGTAGTGGCTACACCTTC.

This clone has a single count. The chain is built from TRBV6-5 and TRBJ1-5, with no clear D. V was clipped by 7 bases and J by 0 bases, with 13 bases between them. The CDR3 has 15 residues. CDR1 and CDR2 from the germline V gene are MNHEY and SVGAGI. In nucleotides, the CDR3 is TGTGCCAGCAAACTGGACGGTCATAGCAATCAGCCCCAGCATTTT. It codes for CASKLDGHSNQPQHF.

The chain is built from TRBV15 and TRBJ2-5; D is perhaps TRBD1 or TRBD2 (5 bases each). The CDR3 runs 16 residues. The V and J ends lost 5 bases and 5 bases respectively, with 21 bases between them. The germline CDR1 and CDR2 sequences are LNHNV and YYDKDF (reference sequence). The CDR3 DNA follows: TGTGCCACCAGCGGCACTCTGAGGGGCTTGAGGGAGACCCAGTACTTC. Its translation: CATSGTLRGLRETQYF. The full variable domain, with the rest looked up from reference TRBV15 and TRBJ2-5, is DAMVIQNPRYQVTQFGKPVTLSCSQTLNHNVMYWYQQKSSQAPKLLFHYYDKDFNNEADTPDNFQSRRPNTSFCFLDIRSPGLGDTAMYLCATSGTLRGLRETQYFGPGTRLLVL.

This clone was seen only a few times. The chain uses TRBV27 and TRBJ1-6, with D hard to call. Germline V gene sequence: CDR1 MNHEY, CDR2 SMNVEV (reference sequence). V was clipped by 1 base and J by 8 bases, with 6 bases between them. This CDR3 has 13 amino acids. The DNA of the CDR3 is TGTGCCAGCAGTTTATTCCAGGATTCACCCCTCCACTTT. Translation gives CASSLFQDSPLHF.

The chain recombines TRBV19 with TRBJ1-1, with D perhaps TRBD1 (5 bases). Per germline, CDR1 LNHDA and CDR2 SQIVND (reference sequence). CDR3 length: 12 residues. V was shortened by 0 bases and J by 6 bases, with 5 bases between the two germline ends. CDR3 loop: CASSIEGPEAFF. For the CDR3, the DNA is TGTGCCAGTAGTATAGAGGGGCCTGAAGCTTTCTTT.

This chain joins TRBV4-1 and TRBJ2-7; TRBD1 agrees at 10 bases. This CDR3 is 16 amino acids long. The junction had 11 bases not matched to a gene; V was cut back by 4 bases and J by 5 bases. Germline lookup yields CDR1 MGHRA and CDR2 YSYEKL. CDR3 nucleotide sequence: TGCGCCAGCAGCCCAGGCGGGACAGGGGTAATCGACGAGCAGTACTTC. Protein: CASSPGGTGVIDEQYF.

This sequence joins TRBV6-5 and TRBJ1-5, with TRBD1 as a possible D gene (5 bases). Germline values: CDR1 MNHEY, CDR2 SVGAGI. V lost 4 bases and J 4 bases, leaving 17 bases between the germline ends. The CDR3 totals 16 residues. In DNA form, the CDR3 reads TGTGCCAGCAGTTCAGACCCGTTTGGGGGAAATCAGCCCCAGCATTTT. As protein: CASSSDPFGGNQPQHF.

J is TRBJ1-5 and V is TRBV7-8; possibly TRBD1 for D (5 bases). The length of the CDR3 is 16 residues. V dropped 5 bases and J dropped 0 bases, with 14 bases sitting between them. Per the germline V gene, CDR1 is SGHVS and CDR2 is FQNEAQ. Here the CDR3 reads CASSPRVTDSNQPQHF. Here the CDR3 DNA reads TGTGCCAGCAGCCCCCGAGTGACAGATAGCAATCAGCCCCAGCATTTT.

The chain couples TRBV30 to TRBJ2-7; 8 nucleotides align to TRBD2. The CDR3 runs 15 residues. The V segment lost 0 bases and the J segment 2 bases; nucleotides outside the gene matches: 6. CDR1 is GTSNPN and CDR2 is SVGIG in the germline V gene (reference sequence). The CDR3 nucleotides read TGTGCCTGGAGTGTCGGCGGGGGGCGACCCTACGAGCAGTACTTC. Amino acids: CAWSVGGGRPYEQYF.

The chain couples TRBV6-6 to TRBJ2-5; no reliable D call. Germline V lookup: CDR1 MNHNY, CDR2 SVGAGI (reference sequence). This CDR3 contains 11 residues. V lost 3 bases to trimming and J lost 4 bases, with 3 bases between them. In DNA form, the CDR3 reads TGTGCCAGCAGTTATGCAGAGACCCAGTACTTC. This sequence encodes CASSYAETQYF.

The chain joins TRBV5-6 to TRBJ1-2, with no clear D. CDR1 and CDR2 from the germline V gene are SGHDT and YYEEEE. This CDR3 spans 14 amino acids. The ends were cut back, 2 bases at V and 9 bases at J, with 17 bases in the middle. CDR3 nucleotides: TGTGCCAGCAGCTTACCAACCGAACTCCGCAGCTACACCTTC. Translated, it gives CASSLPTELRSYTF.

This clone was seen only once. This rearrangement joins TRBV6-5 to TRBJ2-5; maybe TRBD2 (5 bases). This CDR3 contains 13 residues. Looked up from germline, CDR1 is MNHEY and CDR2 is SVGAGI. V was pared by 6 bases and J by 5 bases, with 13 bases between. The CDR3 coding sequence is TGTGCCAGCAGACGCTGGACGGGGGAGACCCAGTACTTC. Translation gives CASRRWTGETQYF.

This chain uses TRBV14 with TRBJ2-7, with 7 bases that match TRBD2. V was clipped by 5 bases and J by 7 bases; unmatched bases: 8. This CDR3 is built from 13 residues. Germline V gene lookup returns CDR1 SGHDN and CDR2 FVKESK. CDR3: CASSALTSREQYF. CDR3 nucleotide sequence: TGTGCCAGCAGCGCGCTGACTAGCCGTGAGCAGTACTTC.

This chain links TRBV13 with TRBJ2-7; D perhaps matches TRBD1 (7 bases). CDR3 length: 13 amino acids. Per the germline V gene, CDR1 is PRHDT and CDR2 is FYEKMQ (reference sequence). V gave up 10 bases and J gave up 7 bases, with 20 bases separating them. The CDR3 nucleotides read TGTGCCAACAGACGTCAGGGGGGAGGAGAGCAGTACTTC. This gives the protein CANRRQGGGEQYF.

V usage is TRBV6-1 and J usage is TRBJ1-1; maybe TRBD1 (6 bases). The ends were cut back, 8 bases at V and 1 base at J, with 14 bases in the middle. The CDR3 extends over 14 amino acids. Germline assignment: CDR1 MNHNS and CDR2 SASEGT. The CDR3 DNA follows: TGTGCCAGCTCGGGACACCAGAGGAACACTGAAGCTTTCTTT. It specifies CASSGHQRNTEAFF.